Listed below are T cell receptor beta chains from one sample, sequenced in a study of radiation and T cells in renal cell carcinoma. Sequencing used immunoSEQ multiplex PCR; TCRdb keeps in-frame clones, though not all of them. The sample has about 22,000 clones, 70% to 80% seen once. Source: blood, taken from a patient whose treatment included radiotherapy and nephrectomy. The receptor set was obtained from a man in his sixties with renal cell carcinoma. Both conserved end residues are part of each CDR3. D genes are given only for firm matches. The size entry is marked missing in some rows and otherwise reads once, few, many or a size class.

abundance: .; v_gene: TRBV30; j_gene: TRBJ1-5; d_gene: .; CDR3nt: TGTGCCTGGAGTGAATACGTTGGGGTCCTCTCGGACCAGCCCCAGCATTTT; CDR3aa: CAWSEYVGVLSDQPQHF
abundance: .; v_gene: TRBV27; j_gene: TRBJ2-1; d_gene: .; CDR3nt: TGTGCCAGCAGTTTCCCCGGGTACAATGAGCAGTTCTTC; CDR3aa: CASSFPGYNEQFF
abundance: .; v_gene: TRBV25-1; j_gene: TRBJ2-4; d_gene: .; CDR3nt: TGTGCCAGCACCCCCCCTTTACGTAGCATTCAGTACTTC; CDR3aa: CASTPPLRSIQYF
abundance: .; v_gene: TRBV28; j_gene: TRBJ2-2; d_gene: .; CDR3nt: TGTGCCAGCAGCCAACGAACAGGGCCCGGGGAGCTGTTTTTT; CDR3aa: CASSQRTGPGELFF
abundance: .; v_gene: TRBV20-1; j_gene: TRBJ2-7; d_gene: .; CDR3nt: TGCAGTGCTACCAGGGGCTACGAGCAGTACTTC; CDR3aa: CSATRGYEQYF
abundance: .; v_gene: TRBV6-5; j_gene: TRBJ1-5; d_gene: TRBD1; CDR3nt: TGTGCCAGCAGGGACAGGCCCAATCAGCCCCAGCATTTT; CDR3aa: CASRDRPNQPQHF
abundance: .; v_gene: TRBV11-2; j_gene: TRBJ2-3; d_gene: .; CDR3nt: TGTGCCAGCGGGCTCGGGGGCGATACGCAGTATTTT; CDR3aa: CASGLGGDTQYF
abundance: .; v_gene: TRBV10-3; j_gene: TRBJ2-1; d_gene: .; CDR3nt: TGTGCCATCAGTGAGGCTTACCTCAGGGGGGGGAATGAGCAGTTCTTC; CDR3aa: CAISEAYLRGGNEQFF
abundance: .; v_gene: TRBV5-5; j_gene: TRBJ2-5; d_gene: .; CDR3nt: TGTGCCAGCAGGCTAGGGTTGCGAGAGACCCAGTACTTC; CDR3aa: CASRLGLRETQYF
abundance: .; v_gene: TRBV5-6; j_gene: TRBJ2-3; d_gene: TRBD2; CDR3nt: TGTGCCAGCAGCTTATATAGCGGGAGGGGAGATACGCAGTATTTT; CDR3aa: CASSLYSGRGDTQYF
abundance: few; v_gene: TRBV7-6; j_gene: TRBJ1-1; d_gene: .; CDR3nt: TGTGCCAGCAGCCCAGGGGTCCGGACTCCTGAAGCTTTCTTT; CDR3aa: CASSPGVRTPEAFF
abundance: .; v_gene: TRBV5-1; j_gene: TRBJ2-2; d_gene: .; CDR3nt: TGCGCCAGCAGCTTTTCCTACGGGAGCGCTCAGGACACCGGGGAGCTGTTTTTT; CDR3aa: CASSFSYGSAQDTGELFF
abundance: .; v_gene: TRBV7-9; j_gene: TRBJ2-7; d_gene: .; CDR3nt: TGTGCCAGCAGCCCAGGGTATTCGGGCGAGCAGTACTTC; CDR3aa: CASSPGYSGEQYF
abundance: once; v_gene: TRBV2; j_gene: TRBJ2-5; d_gene: .; CDR3nt: TGTGCCAGCAGTACAGAAGAGACCCAGTACTTC; CDR3aa: CASSTEETQYF
abundance: .; v_gene: TRBV5-6; j_gene: TRBJ2-1; d_gene: TRBD2; CDR3nt: TGTGCCAGCAGTACAAGGGACTACTACAATGAGCAGTTCTTC; CDR3aa: CASSTRDYYNEQFF
abundance: .; v_gene: TRBV4-1; j_gene: TRBJ1-4; d_gene: .; CDR3nt: TGCGCCAGCAGCCCCCCAGGGGTAGATGAAAAACTGTTTTTT; CDR3aa: CASSPPGVDEKLFF